This TCR beta chain is from a study of graft-versus-host responses after intestinal transplantation. In the study overall: Among the recipients, all got anti-thymocyte globulin induction and then tacrolimus and steroids for roughly three years.

Lamina propria and intraepithelial lymphocytes were released by processing graft tissue. The data were produced by immunoSEQ multiplex PCR, yet TCRdb's version contains in-frame clones alone and is incomplete. The table lists about 9,600 clones, approximately 80% of them singletons. This sequence originates from a human patient who received an intestinal transplant, so some T cells may come from the graft donor. This specimen consisted of ileum tissue, obtained 500 to 550 days after intestinal transplant.

DNA for the CDR3: TGTGCCAGCAGCTTAATCGGGGACGGCTACACCTTC. Protein sequence: CASSLIGDGYTF. The V and J genes are TRBV7-9 and TRBJ1-2; perhaps TRBD1 as D (5 bases). The CDR3 runs to 12 residues. V was cut by 2 bases and J by 8 bases, with 9 bases left in between. Germline CDR1 and CDR2: SEHNR and FQNEAQ (reference sequence).